This paragraph reports one T cell receptor (beta chain). What antigen it recognizes has not been identified. Base qualities were left out, and no much larger clone turns up one base away. The data are from a study of T-cell reconstitution after alpha-beta-depleted transplantation in children listed by TCRdb under 2016. In terms of the full investigation: Using TCR repertoire profiling, the study followed T-cell immune reconstitution in a quantitative way in children after TCRalphabeta/CD19-depleted allogeneic hematopoietic cell transplantation.

CDR1 MGHRA and CDR2 YSYEKL are derived from the germline V gene. Inclusive of the bounding cysteine and phenylalanine, the CDR3 is 16 residues long. The entry retains the CDR3 DNA only, 48 bases that are in frame from base 1. V lost 0 bases and J lost 2 bases; the stretch between them is 11 bases long. Preparation of the library involved PCR. Sequencing was performed on an Illumina HiSeq 2500. TCR library preparation used molecular barcoding, with unique molecular identifiers applied to normalize quantification of the TCRbeta repertoire. TCRdb reran the public reads through fastp at Q25 and MiXCR, keeping productive beta chains. One record per CDR3 amino acid sequence lists the most common genes and DNA. The sample profile shows approximately 340,000 distinct CDR3 sequences; about 9.3% of them were found once. The ten largest make up 2% to 2.5% of the sample.

The rearranged segments are TRBV4-1 and TRBJ1-3, and possibly TRBD1, on 5 matching bases. The TCR comes from a human donor who donated a stem cell graft to a child with acute lymphoblastic leukemia. This sample comprised PBMCs from the stem cell graft donor, obtained from the stem cell graft. The DNA is as follows: TGCGCCAGCAGCCAAGAGGGGCTGCGTCCTGGAAACACCATATATTTT. Its protein is CASSQEGLRPGNTIYF.